The clone carrying this T cell receptor (delta chain) showed up just a few times. Its antigen is undetermined. TCRdb records a much larger clone's protein for this DNA, with a difference at residue 18 that likely arises from a read error; the protein given is the translation of the DNA. Vgamma9/Vdelta2+ and Vdelta2-negative gammadelta T cells were flow-sorted from PBMC for bulk sequencing. TCRdb re-called clones from the multiplex PCR reads using CATT. The sample carries 55,000 to 70,000 delta-chain clones, over 1.5% recorded once. The data belong to a study of γδ T cells in repeated Plasmodium falciparum infection. Background on the study: Malian gammadelta TCRs were studied during no-transmission periods and across acute malaria episodes.

Study findings and constraints: One small rural Malian village, predominantly a single ethnic group, supplied the cohort. Repeated controlled infections reportedly drove waves of new clonotype selection in Vdelta2-negative, mostly Vdelta1+, gammadelta repertoires. Vdelta2-negative gammadelta repertoires appeared less diverse and less shared in Malian than Australian children.

Germline V gene sequence: CDR1 TSWWSYY, CDR2 QGS. This CDR3 region has 21 residues. This clonotype originated in a pool of human donors (malaria-infected and uninfected, not separated). This chain uses TRDV1 with TRDJ2; the match to TRDD3 covers 10 bases. TCRdb records no J gene; here it was assigned by comparing the DNA to germline. The specimen was gamma-delta T cells from blood. As DNA, the CDR3 is TGTGCTCTTGGGGTTTCCTCGTACTGGGGGATCCAAACTTCTTTGACAGCACGACTCTTCTTT. Its protein product is CALGVSSYWGIQTSLTARLFF.